A selection of T cell receptor beta chains follows, all from one sample in a study of blood T cells in healthy people across ages. One entry per CDR3 protein results from TCRdb running MiXCR on the 5' RACE reads. The sample consists of hundreds of thousands of distinct CDR3 sequences, less than 35% of them appearing once. Input material: blood. These receptors originate from a woman aged 80 or older in good health. Each CDR3 is given with its conserved first and last residue. A D gene is named only where the DNA matches it firmly. Expanded clones get a size class; other rows say once, few or many, or leave the size out.

CDR3 protein: CASSYNPGFNQPQHF; CDR3 DNA: TGTGCCAGCAGTTACAATCCAGGATTCAATCAGCCCCAGCATTTT; V gene: TRBV6-2/TRBV6-3; D gene: -; J gene: TRBJ1-5; clone size: many
CDR3 protein: CASSPSTGGGNEQFF; CDR3 DNA: TGTGCCAGCAGCCCTTCAACGGGGGGAGGCAATGAGCAGTTCTTC; V gene: TRBV9; D gene: TRBD2; J gene: TRBJ2-1; clone size: -
CDR3 protein: CASSRADQPQHF; CDR3 DNA: TGTGCCAGCAGCCGGGCAGATCAGCCCCAGCATTTT; V gene: TRBV4-2; D gene: -; J gene: TRBJ1-5; clone size: many
CDR3 protein: CASSLVLVWRNNEQFF; CDR3 DNA: TGTGCCAGCAGCTTGGTACTAGTGTGGCGAAACAATGAGCAGTTCTTC; V gene: TRBV7-2; D gene: -; J gene: TRBJ2-1; clone size: many
CDR3 protein: CASSLRRSQGYAGELFF; CDR3 DNA: TGTGCCAGCAGCTTACGCCGGTCCCAGGGGTATGCCGGGGAGCTGTTTTTT; V gene: TRBV7-9; D gene: -; J gene: TRBJ2-2; clone size: few
CDR3 protein: CSARDLVVGEAFF; CDR3 DNA: TGCAGTGCTAGAGATCTTGTAGTGGGTGAAGCTTTCTTT; V gene: TRBV20-1; D gene: -; J gene: TRBJ1-1; clone size: -
CDR3 protein: CASSLDRQGGATDTQYF; CDR3 DNA: TGTGCCAGCAGCTTAGATCGTCAGGGAGGCGCCACAGATACGCAGTATTTT; V gene: TRBV7-8; D gene: -; J gene: TRBJ2-3; clone size: many
CDR3 protein: CASSSGTGRAHSNQPQHF; CDR3 DNA: TGTGCCAGCAGCTCTGGGACAGGGAGAGCTCATAGCAATCAGCCCCAGCATTTT; V gene: TRBV7-2; D gene: TRBD1; J gene: TRBJ1-5; clone size: -
CDR3 protein: CASSLTGQVWTEAFF; CDR3 DNA: TGTGCCAGCAGCTTAACGGGACAGGTCTGGACTGAAGCTTTCTTT; V gene: TRBV7-2; D gene: TRBD1; J gene: TRBJ1-1; clone size: -
CDR3 protein: CASSPSIELYNEQFF; CDR3 DNA: TGTGCCAGCTCACCGAGTATCGAACTATACAATGAGCAGTTCTTC; V gene: TRBV18; D gene: -; J gene: TRBJ2-1; clone size: -
CDR3 protein: CASLHQSGQTYGYTF; CDR3 DNA: TGTGCCAGCCTTCACCAATCGGGACAGACCTATGGCTACACCTTC; V gene: TRBV18; D gene: TRBD1; J gene: TRBJ1-2; clone size: few